Below are 11 T cell receptor beta chains sequenced from a single sample in a study of shared clonotypes between healthy human individuals. The repertoire was sequenced with immunoSEQ multiplex PCR; TCRdb's copy has only in-frame clones and lacks some. The table records some 2.3 million clones, over 85% of them present only once. The specimen sequenced was naive CD4+ T cells from PBMCs. Indicated subset: CD45RA+ positively selected. The receptors shown here come from a man younger than 35 in good health. Some clones in this sample may be carry-over from other donors' samples.

The V and J genes are TRBV6-5 and TRBJ2-1, with D perhaps being TRBD1 or TRBD2 (6 bases each). The germline V and J ends were trimmed by 10 bases and 10 bases, with 20 bases remaining between them. The germline gives CDR1 MNHEY, CDR2 SVGAGI. This CDR3 spans 13 amino acids. The CDR3, as DNA: TGTGCCACCCGACGGGGGCTTTTGGCGGAGCAGTTCTTC. Translated: CATRRGLLAEQFF.

CDR3 amino acids: CASNTGTAAYEQYF. In DNA, the CDR3 is TGTGCCAGTAACACCGGGACAGCCGCCTACGAGCAGTACTTC. This chain connects TRBV7-9 to TRBJ2-7; 7 bases are a match to TRBD1. Germline V gives CDR1 SEHNR, CDR2 FQNEAQ (reference sequence). The CDR3 has 14 amino acids. V dropped 9 bases and J dropped 2; count of bases not matched to a gene: 10.

J is TRBJ2-7 and V is TRBV7-2, with TRBD1 identical over 7 bases. CDR3 length: 14 amino acids. CDR1 is SGHTA and CDR2 is FQGNSA in the germline V gene. The V gene end was trimmed by 7 bases and the J gene end by 8 bases; junction bases not matched to a gene: 14. The CDR3, as DNA: TGTGCCAGCAACCCACAGGGGACCTCTCTAAAGCAGTACTTC. As protein: CASNPQGTSLKQYF.

The V gene is TRBV6-1, the J gene TRBJ2-1; 9 nucleotides agree with TRBD2. With V trimmed by 6 bases and J by 2 bases, 2 bases remained unmatched. CDR1 MNHNS and CDR2 SASEGT come from the germline V gene. This CDR3 contains 14 residues. The CDR3 loop reads CASRRTSAYNEQFF. The CDR3 region has the DNA TGTGCCAGCAGACGGACTAGCGCCTACAATGAGCAGTTCTTC.

This clone was counted a single time. This chain joins TRBV27 and TRBJ1-1, with TRBD1 identical over 8 bases. J lost 1 base, V lost 5 bases, and 6 bases had no gene match. The CDR3 extends over 15 amino acids. The germline V gene encodes CDR1 MNHEY and CDR2 SMNVEV (reference sequence). The CDR3: CASSDRTGPNTEAFF. CDR3 in DNA: TGTGCCAGCAGTGATCGGACAGGGCCGAACACTGAAGCTTTCTTT.

The chain uses TRBV7-3 and TRBJ1-1; possibly TRBD1 for D (5 bases). The CDR3 consists of 15 residues. V lost 5 bases to trimming and J lost 5 bases, with 18 bases between them. The V gene's germline CDR1 is SGHTA and CDR2 FQGTGA. The CDR3 sequence is CASSPRGGGETEAFF. DNA for the CDR3: TGTGCCAGCAGCCCCCGTGGCGGGGGAGAAACTGAAGCTTTCTTT. Supplemented by reference TRBV7-3 and TRBJ1-1, the full variable domain reads GAGVSQTPSNKVTEKGKYVELRCDPISGHTALYWYRQSLGQGPEFLIYFQGTGAADDSGLPNDRFFAVRPEGSVSTLKIQRTERGDSAVYLCASSPRGGGETEAFFGQGTRLTVV.

This chain joins TRBV23-1 and TRBJ1-1; 7 bases are a match to TRBD1. Being an ORF, TRBV23-1 has a function that is uncertain. With 8 bases clipped from V and 0 bases from J, the junction kept 0 bases outside the gene matches. The CDR3 runs to 12 residues. Here the CDR3 reads CASQGVNTEAFF. CDR3 DNA: TGCGCCAGCCAGGGGGTGAACACTGAAGCTTTCTTT.

The genes are TRBV27 and TRBJ2-3; D is unresolved. The CDR3 totals 10 residues. Germline values: CDR1 MNHEY, CDR2 SMNVEV (reference sequence). The V end was cut by 2 bases, the J end by 6 bases, with 0 bases between. As DNA, the CDR3 is TGTGCCAGCAGTTTAGATACGCAGTATTTT. Its protein is CASSLDTQYF.

CDR3: CASSPRADTQYF. In DNA form, the CDR3 reads TGTGCCAGCAGCCCCCGAGCAGATACGCAGTATTTT. The rearrangement uses TRBV2 and TRBJ2-3; no definite D call. Trimming took 6 bases from V and 4 from J, leaving 8 bases between them. There are 12 residues in the CDR3. Germline CDR1 reads SNHLY; CDR2 reads FYNNEI.

The chain joins TRBV5-1 to TRBJ1-1, with 11 bases that match TRBD1. Losses at the gene ends were 2 bases for V and 5 bases for J; bases not matched to a gene: 5. Germline values: CDR1 SGHRS, CDR2 YFSETQ. This CDR3 contains 15 residues. The CDR3 reads CASSFHGTGGTEAFF. Written as DNA, the CDR3 is TGCGCCAGCAGCTTCCACGGGACAGGGGGGACTGAAGCTTTCTTT.

The rearrangement uses TRBV5-1 and TRBJ2-7; D possibly corresponds to TRBD1 (6 bases). The CDR3 is 13 amino acids. The V gene's germline CDR1 is SGHRS and CDR2 YFSETQ. Trimming shortened V by 5 bases and J by 2 bases, and 11 bases separated the two germline ends. CDR3 amino acids: CASSETGAYEQYF. In DNA, the CDR3 is TGCGCCAGCAGTGAGACAGGAGCCTACGAGCAGTACTTC.